This TCR beta chain was obtained from a study of T cells in localized non-small cell lung cancer. Study-level findings and limits: There were a median about 53 of the top 100 tumor clones appearing in adjacent lung. Density of T cells in blood, when higher, went with longer overall survival.

With regard to this clone: Its target is unknown.

V was trimmed by 6 bases and J by 9 bases, leaving 15 bases between them. This CDR3 comprises 13 residues. Germline CDR1 and CDR2: LNHDA and SQIVND (reference sequence). The data were produced by immunoSEQ multiplex PCR, yet TCRdb's version contains in-frame clones alone and is incomplete. There are about 24,000 clones in the sample; under 90% occur only once, and approximately 23% lies in the top ten. The chain carries TRBV19 and TRBJ2-1; D remains unclear. The specimen comprised peripheral blood, sampled before any cancer treatment. The receptor was derived from a man between 40 and 70 years old with stage I squamous cell lung carcinoma. CDR3 bases: TGTGCCAGTAGCCCGAATCCCGAGGTTGAGCAGTTCTTC. Amino acid sequence: CASSPNPEVEQFF. Using reference TRBV19 and TRBJ2-1 for the parts outside the CDR3, the full variable domain is DGGITQSPKYLFRKEGQNVTLSCEQNLNHDAMYWYRQDPGQGLRLIYYSQIVNDFQKGDIAEGYSVSREKKESFPLTVTSAQKNPTAFYLCASSPNPEVEQFFGPGTRLTVL.